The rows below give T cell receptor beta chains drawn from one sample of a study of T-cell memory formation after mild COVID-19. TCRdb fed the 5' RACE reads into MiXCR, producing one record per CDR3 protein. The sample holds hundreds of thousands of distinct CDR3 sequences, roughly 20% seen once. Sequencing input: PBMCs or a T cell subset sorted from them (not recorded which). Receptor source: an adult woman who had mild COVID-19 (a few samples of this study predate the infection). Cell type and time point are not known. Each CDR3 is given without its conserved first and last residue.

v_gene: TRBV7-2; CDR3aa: ASTPSTTPGKTQY
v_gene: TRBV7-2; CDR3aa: ASSTLAGISYNEQF
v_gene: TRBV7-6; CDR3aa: ASSYSQGATDTQY
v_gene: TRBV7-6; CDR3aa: ASSSQAGGYSYNEQF
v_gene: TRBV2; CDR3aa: ASSDRGGEQF
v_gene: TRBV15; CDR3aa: ATSRERNTEAF
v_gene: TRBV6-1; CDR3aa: ASSEGPTGAETQY
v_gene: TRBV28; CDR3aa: ASRTRRSTGGDEQF
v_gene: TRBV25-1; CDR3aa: ASSDFPEAQY
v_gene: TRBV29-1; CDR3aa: TVDRGRETQY
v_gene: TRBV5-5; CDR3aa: ASSLIPGPSYNEQF
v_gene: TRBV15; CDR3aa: ATSRVRGNTQY
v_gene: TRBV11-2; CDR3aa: ASSLANTDTQY
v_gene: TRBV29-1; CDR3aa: SVEVPLEDTIY
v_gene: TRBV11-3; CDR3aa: ASSIGTDGVGELF
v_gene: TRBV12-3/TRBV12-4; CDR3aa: ASSWTWASGTRTDEQF
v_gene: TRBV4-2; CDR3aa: ASVRDRAIGGYT